A selection of T cell receptor beta chains follows, all from one sample in a study of blood T cell repertoires in COVID-19. Sequencing used immunoSEQ multiplex PCR; TCRdb keeps in-frame clones, though not all of them. The sample includes approximately 140,000 clones, 84% of them seen just once. Material: peripheral blood. The source of these receptors is a man between 65 and 85 years old with acute or convalescent COVID-19. Each CDR3 is given with its conserved first and last residue. Each record gives: J gene, clone size, V gene, D gene, CDR3 DNA, CDR3 protein. The D gene is left open where the match is weak. Clone size is shown for a subset of rows, as once, few, many or a class of expanded clone.

J gene: TRBJ2-7
clone size: .
V gene: TRBV19
D gene: .
CDR3 DNA: TGTGCCAGTAGTTTCGACAGGACTGACTACGAGCAGTACTTC
CDR3 protein: CASSFDRTDYEQYF

J gene: TRBJ2-3
clone size: .
V gene: TRBV2
D gene: TRBD1
CDR3 DNA: TGTGCCAGCCGTACAGGGGCCTACACAGATACGCAGTATTTT
CDR3 protein: CASRTGAYTDTQYF

J gene: TRBJ1-2
clone size: .
V gene: TRBV28
D gene: .
CDR3 DNA: TGTGCCAGCAGTTCCGGGAGTAACTATGGCTACACCTTC
CDR3 protein: CASSSGSNYGYTF

J gene: TRBJ1-5
clone size: .
V gene: TRBV19
D gene: TRBD1
CDR3 DNA: TGTGCCAGTAGTATGGCGGGCAGGGGGCGACGTCAGCCCCAGCATTTT
CDR3 protein: CASSMAGRGRRQPQHF

J gene: TRBJ2-5
clone size: .
V gene: TRBV3-1/TRBV3-2
D gene: TRBD2
CDR3 DNA: TGTGCCAGCAGCCAGACGGGACTAGCGGAAGAGACCCAGTACTTC
CDR3 protein: CASSQTGLAEETQYF

J gene: TRBJ2-7
clone size: .
V gene: TRBV10-3
D gene: TRBD2
CDR3 DNA: TGTGCCATCAGGGACGTCGGGGGGGAGCAGTACTTC
CDR3 protein: CAIRDVGGEQYF

J gene: TRBJ2-1
clone size: .
V gene: TRBV7-6
D gene: TRBD2
CDR3 DNA: TGTGCCAGCAGCCTGAGGTCGGGTCTAGCGGGAACCGACAATGAGCAGTTCTTC
CDR3 protein: CASSLRSGLAGTDNEQFF

J gene: TRBJ2-1
clone size: .
V gene: TRBV19
D gene: TRBD2
CDR3 DNA: TGTGCCAGTAGTCTGTTTAGCGGGACATCCTACAATGAGCAGTTCTTC
CDR3 protein: CASSLFSGTSYNEQFF

J gene: TRBJ2-3
clone size: .
V gene: TRBV24-1
D gene: .
CDR3 DNA: TGTGCCACCAGTGACCCGGACGGGGGCACAGATACGCAGTATTTT
CDR3 protein: CATSDPDGGTDTQYF

J gene: TRBJ2-3
clone size: .
V gene: TRBV7-9
D gene: TRBD1
CDR3 DNA: TGTGCCAGCAGCCCATGGCAGGGGGCGCATAGCACAGATACGCAGTATTTT
CDR3 protein: CASSPWQGAHSTDTQYF

J gene: TRBJ1-2
clone size: few
V gene: TRBV6-8
D gene: TRBD1
CDR3 DNA: TGTGCCGGACAGGGTGACGGCTACACCTTC
CDR3 protein: CAGQGDGYTF

J gene: TRBJ1-5
clone size: .
V gene: TRBV18
D gene: TRBD1
CDR3 DNA: TGTGCCAGCTCACCGCAGGGGGATCAGCCCCAGCATTTT
CDR3 protein: CASSPQGDQPQHF

J gene: TRBJ2-1
clone size: .
V gene: TRBV29-1
D gene: TRBD1
CDR3 DNA: TGCAGCGTTGAAGGGGACAGGGACTACAATGAGCAGTTCTTC
CDR3 protein: CSVEGDRDYNEQFF

J gene: TRBJ2-1
clone size: .
V gene: TRBV5-1
D gene: .
CDR3 DNA: TGCGCCAGCAGCTTGGTTGGGGACACGAATGAGCAGTTCTTC
CDR3 protein: CASSLVGDTNEQFF

J gene: TRBJ1-2
clone size: .
V gene: TRBV10-3
D gene: TRBD1
CDR3 DNA: TGTGCCATCAGTGTCCAGGACAGGGAGAATGGCTACACCTTC
CDR3 protein: CAISVQDRENGYTF

J gene: TRBJ1-6
clone size: .
V gene: TRBV21-1
D gene: .
CDR3 DNA: TGTGCCAGCAGCAAAAGCGGGATCGGACAGGGAGCGACCTATTCACCCCTCCACTTT
CDR3 protein: CASSKSGIGQGATYSPLHF

J gene: TRBJ1-1
clone size: .
V gene: TRBV24-1
D gene: .
CDR3 DNA: TGTGCCACCAGGGGCGAACAGGGCCACACTGAAGCTTTCTTT
CDR3 protein: CATRGEQGHTEAFF

J gene: TRBJ1-1
clone size: .
V gene: TRBV18
D gene: TRBD1
CDR3 DNA: TGTGCCAGCTCAGAACCACAGGGGTCGATGAACACTGAAGCTTTCTTT
CDR3 protein: CASSEPQGSMNTEAFF

J gene: TRBJ1-2
clone size: .
V gene: TRBV28
D gene: .
CDR3 DNA: TGTGCCAGCAGGGCCGGGTTTCAGGGCTATGGCTACACCTTC
CDR3 protein: CASRAGFQGYGYTF

J gene: TRBJ1-4
clone size: .
V gene: TRBV14
D gene: .
CDR3 DNA: TGTGCCAGCAGCCAAGACAGGCCGTCTAATGAAAAACTGTTTTTT
CDR3 protein: CASSQDRPSNEKLFF

J gene: TRBJ2-4
clone size: .
V gene: TRBV7-8
D gene: .
CDR3 DNA: TGTGCCAGCAGCTTACAACGACAAGCCAAAAACATTCAGTACTTC
CDR3 protein: CASSLQRQAKNIQYF

J gene: TRBJ2-1
clone size: .
V gene: TRBV5-1
D gene: .
CDR3 DNA: TGCGCCAGCAGCTTGGACCCCCCCAGCTCCTACAATGAGCAGTTCTTC
CDR3 protein: CASSLDPPSSYNEQFF

J gene: TRBJ2-7
clone size: .
V gene: TRBV6-6
D gene: TRBD1
CDR3 DNA: TGTGCCAGCAGTTACTCGACGGGACAGGGGTGGTACGAGCAGTACTTC
CDR3 protein: CASSYSTGQGWYEQYF

J gene: TRBJ2-5
clone size: .
V gene: TRBV19
D gene: TRBD2
CDR3 DNA: TGTGCCAGTAGTATGGGTAGCGGGGGGTTCGAGACCCAGTACTTC
CDR3 protein: CASSMGSGGFETQYF

J gene: TRBJ2-1
clone size: .
V gene: TRBV11-3
D gene: .
CDR3 DNA: TGTGCCAGCAGCTTAGGCGGGGAAACCAATGAGCAGTTCTTC
CDR3 protein: CASSLGGETNEQFF

J gene: TRBJ2-7
clone size: .
V gene: TRBV2
D gene: .
CDR3 DNA: TGTGCCAGCAGCGGACAGCTCTCCCTTTACGAGCAGTACTTC
CDR3 protein: CASSGQLSLYEQYF

J gene: TRBJ2-1
clone size: .
V gene: TRBV7-8
D gene: TRBD2
CDR3 DNA: TGTGCCAGCAGACCTAGCGGGGGGGCCAGTTACAATGAGCAGTTCTTC
CDR3 protein: CASRPSGGASYNEQFF

J gene: TRBJ2-1
clone size: .
V gene: TRBV2
D gene: TRBD2
CDR3 DNA: TGTGCCAGCAGTGTTGAGTCCGGGGGGTCAAGACATGAGCAGTTCTTC
CDR3 protein: CASSVESGGSRHEQFF

J gene: TRBJ2-3
clone size: .
V gene: TRBV12-2
D gene: .
CDR3 DNA: TGTGCAAGTCGCTTAGGGACTAGCGGGAGTAAGGGGGACAGATACGTTCAGTATTTT
CDR3 protein: CASRLGTSGSKGDRYVQYF

J gene: TRBJ1-1
clone size: .
V gene: TRBV19
D gene: .
CDR3 DNA: TGTGCCAGTAGTTCCCCCTTCGGGGGGCGGAACACTGAAGCTTTCTTT
CDR3 protein: CASSSPFGGRNTEAFF

J gene: TRBJ2-2
clone size: .
V gene: TRBV30
D gene: TRBD1
CDR3 DNA: TGTGCCTGGACGACAGGGACAGGCAACACCGGGGAGCTGTTTTTT
CDR3 protein: CAWTTGTGNTGELFF

J gene: TRBJ2-7
clone size: .
V gene: TRBV27
D gene: .
CDR3 DNA: TGTGCCACCGACGAGGGGGGGGCGGGAACCAAGCAGTACTTC
CDR3 protein: CATDEGGAGTKQYF

J gene: TRBJ1-6
clone size: .
V gene: TRBV19
D gene: .
CDR3 DNA: TGTGCCAGTACGTCAGATGCCGGGGGGAATTCACCCCTCCACTTT
CDR3 protein: CASTSDAGGNSPLHF

J gene: TRBJ1-1
clone size: .
V gene: TRBV18
D gene: TRBD1
CDR3 DNA: TGTGCCAGCTTAGTAACAGGGGGCACTGAAGCTTTCTTT
CDR3 protein: CASLVTGGTEAFF

J gene: TRBJ1-6
clone size: .
V gene: TRBV30
D gene: TRBD1
CDR3 DNA: TGTGCCTGGAGTTCCGACAGGGTTAATTCACCCCTCCACTTT
CDR3 protein: CAWSSDRVNSPLHF

J gene: TRBJ2-7
clone size: .
V gene: TRBV5-1
D gene: TRBD2
CDR3 DNA: TGCGCCAGCAGCTTGGATCTCCCTAGCGGGCAGTACTTC
CDR3 protein: CASSLDLPSGQYF

J gene: TRBJ2-5
clone size: .
V gene: TRBV12-3/TRBV12-4
D gene: TRBD2
CDR3 DNA: TGTGCCAGCAGTAGGGTGGGGGGGGAGACCCAGTACTTC
CDR3 protein: CASSRVGGETQYF

J gene: TRBJ1-2
clone size: .
V gene: TRBV11-2
D gene: TRBD1
CDR3 DNA: TGTGCCAGCAGCCCAGGGACAGGGGGCGACTATGGCTACACCTTC
CDR3 protein: CASSPGTGGDYGYTF

J gene: TRBJ2-1
clone size: .
V gene: TRBV20-1
D gene: .
CDR3 DNA: TGCAGTGCCCTAGGAAATGAGCAGTTCTTC
CDR3 protein: CSALGNEQFF

J gene: TRBJ2-3
clone size: .
V gene: TRBV19
D gene: TRBD1
CDR3 DNA: TGTGCCACCGGACAGGGCACAGATACGCAGTATTTT
CDR3 protein: CATGQGTDTQYF

J gene: TRBJ2-7
clone size: .
V gene: TRBV15
D gene: .
CDR3 DNA: TGTGCCACCAGCAGAGTGTCGTCCCCCTACGAGCAGTACTTC
CDR3 protein: CATSRVSSPYEQYF

J gene: TRBJ1-2
clone size: .
V gene: TRBV20-1
D gene: .
CDR3 DNA: TGCAGTGCTAGTCCAGACAGCTCTATGGGTACGACCTTC
CDR3 protein: CSASPDSSMGTTF

J gene: TRBJ2-5
clone size: .
V gene: TRBV5-4
D gene: .
CDR3 DNA: TGTGCCAGCAGCCCCAAGGGAGCGGAAGAGACCCAGTACTTC
CDR3 protein: CASSPKGAEETQYF

J gene: TRBJ2-7
clone size: .
V gene: TRBV5-1
D gene: TRBD1
CDR3 DNA: TGCGCCAGCAGCTTGGTGACAGGGCAGTACGAGCAGTACTTC
CDR3 protein: CASSLVTGQYEQYF

J gene: TRBJ1-6
clone size: once
V gene: TRBV7-3
D gene: .
CDR3 DNA: TGTGCCAGCAGCTTAGCTCCCAGGGGTAATTCACCCCTCCACTTT
CDR3 protein: CASSLAPRGNSPLHF

J gene: TRBJ1-1
clone size: once
V gene: TRBV11-1
D gene: TRBD1
CDR3 DNA: TGTGCCAGCACCTCGCGGACAGGACAGGGGAACACTGAAGCTTTCTTT
CDR3 protein: CASTSRTGQGNTEAFF

J gene: TRBJ2-3
clone size: .
V gene: TRBV7-3
D gene: .
CDR3 DNA: TGTGCCAGCAGCGAGGTCTACCCAGATACGCAGTATTTT
CDR3 protein: CASSEVYPDTQYF

J gene: TRBJ1-4
clone size: many
V gene: TRBV10-2
D gene: .
CDR3 DNA: TGCGCCAGCAGTGTGGGCAGGGTATCCGAAAAACTGTTTTTT
CDR3 protein: CASSVGRVSEKLFF

J gene: TRBJ1-6
clone size: few
V gene: TRBV9
D gene: TRBD1
CDR3 DNA: TGTGCCAGCAGCGGAGGACCGGGACAGGGGACGAATTCACCCCTCCACTTT
CDR3 protein: CASSGGPGQGTNSPLHF

J gene: TRBJ2-1
clone size: .
V gene: TRBV5-6
D gene: .
CDR3 DNA: TGTGCCAGCAGCCGAGGGTCAGCGCCTGCCTACAATGAGCAGTTCTTC
CDR3 protein: CASSRGSAPAYNEQFF

J gene: TRBJ2-4
clone size: .
V gene: TRBV2
D gene: .
CDR3 DNA: TGTGCCAGCAGGACACAGGGTCTAGCCAAAAACATTCAGTACTTC
CDR3 protein: CASRTQGLAKNIQYF

J gene: TRBJ1-5
clone size: .
V gene: TRBV2
D gene: TRBD1
CDR3 DNA: TGTGCCAGCAGTGAAGCGCCCCGCTACAGGACAGGGGAGCAGCCCCAGCATTTT
CDR3 protein: CASSEAPRYRTGEQPQHF

J gene: TRBJ2-7
clone size: .
V gene: TRBV6-1
D gene: .
CDR3 DNA: TGTGCCAGCAGTGAACGGGGGGACAACTCCTACGAGCAGTACTTC
CDR3 protein: CASSERGDNSYEQYF

J gene: TRBJ1-2
clone size: .
V gene: TRBV4-1
D gene: .
CDR3 DNA: TGCGCCAGCAGCCAAGAACCCGGGAGATTAGGCGGCTACACCTTC
CDR3 protein: CASSQEPGRLGGYTF

J gene: TRBJ1-2
clone size: .
V gene: TRBV10-3
D gene: .
CDR3 DNA: TGTGCCATCAGTGAGTCCGGGGTTTATGGCTACACCTTC
CDR3 protein: CAISESGVYGYTF

J gene: TRBJ1-6
clone size: .
V gene: TRBV5-1
D gene: TRBD1
CDR3 DNA: TGCGCCAGTTCCCTCGGTGGGTTGGCAGGGGGAAATTCACCCCTCCACTTT
CDR3 protein: CASSLGGLAGGNSPLHF

J gene: TRBJ1-2
clone size: .
V gene: TRBV6-5
D gene: TRBD1
CDR3 DNA: TGTGCCAGCAGCTCCACTCTGACAGGGATGGATGGCTACACCTTC
CDR3 protein: CASSSTLTGMDGYTF

J gene: TRBJ1-2
clone size: .
V gene: TRBV28
D gene: .
CDR3 DNA: TGTGCCAGCACCGAAACAGGGCTCTATGGCTACACCTTC
CDR3 protein: CASTETGLYGYTF

J gene: TRBJ1-5
clone size: few
V gene: TRBV19
D gene: .
CDR3 DNA: TGTGCCAGTAGTAACCGGGGTGACCAATCAGCCCAGCATTTT
CDR3 protein: CASSNRGDQSAQHF

J gene: TRBJ1-1
clone size: .
V gene: TRBV28
D gene: TRBD1
CDR3 DNA: TGTGCCAGCAGGGTACAGGGGCCGAACACTGAAGCTTTCTTT
CDR3 protein: CASRVQGPNTEAFF